This passage covers 2 T cell receptor beta chains from one sample sequenced in a study of T cell clusters in autoimmune cytopenias. One tube held mixed TRB-A and TRB-B primer pools for touch-down PCR. Reanalyzing the multiplex PCR reads, TCRdb keeps one entry per CDR3 protein, without DNA. In total, the table holds about 1,500 distinct CDR3 sequences. Each sample's input was roughly 270 ng genomic DNA, roughly 40,000 genome equivalents. In addition, the sample was reused for a study of T cell repertoires in aging, cancer and after chemotherapy.

Material: peripheral blood. All receptors derive from a human donor in good health.

Frequency places this clonotype as medium-sized (0.01 to 0.1%). The chain combines TRBV24-1 with TRBJ2-1; TCRdb designates TRBD2, a call that cannot be tested without DNA. The CDR3 is 17 amino acids. Germline CDR1 is KGHDR and CDR2 is SFDVKD. This CDR3 reads CATSDLPRAGGPDEQFF.

The J gene is TRBJ1-1, the V gene TRBV12-3 or TRBV12-4; TCRdb names TRBD1, which stays unverified in the absence of DNA. The CDR3 is 12 amino acids. CDR3 region: CASRDTYTEAFF.